This TCR beta chain comes out of a study of CD8 T cells in Susac syndrome. Study observations and caveats: Expansion of clones was not seen in the CD4+ T cell repertoires of Susac syndrome.

The CD8+ and CD4+ T cells were isolated magnetically using a negative isolation approach, whereas the TEMRA cells were enriched by FACS. Trimming removed 5 bases from V and 7 bases from J; junction bases left unmatched: 4. CDR3 length equals 12 residues. Per the germline V gene, CDR1 is ENHRY and CDR2 is SYGVKD. An amount of RNA that ranged from roughly 0.45 to 1 ug was reverse transcribed with random hexamers. immunoSEQ multiplex PCR amplified TCR beta CDR3 across 54 Vbeta, 13 Jbeta. TCRdb processed the immunoSEQ multiplex PCR reads anew with MiXCR; each CDR3 protein has one entry. Of about 140,000 distinct CDR3 sequences listed, approximately 95% are singletons. Note on this clonotype: The target antigen is unknown.

The material sequenced was CD4+ T cells from PBMCs. The chain employs TRBV10-3 and TRBJ2-7, with 8 bases aligning to TRBD2. The source of this sequence is a human donor with Susac syndrome. CDR3 residues: CAISSGRVEQYF. The CDR3 region has the DNA TGTGCCATCAGTAGCGGGAGAGTAGAGCAGTACTTC.